These 15 T cell receptor beta chains were all obtained from the same sample, sequenced in a study of T cell responses to AZD1222 COVID-19 vaccine. The assay was immunoSEQ multiplex PCR, and TCRdb's table has in-frame clones only and misses some. The repertoire consists of about 120,000 clones, with about nine tenths occurring once and the leading ten covering approximately 7.6%. The starting material was peripheral blood, obtained on day 0 of AZD1222 vaccination. The source of these receptors is an adult in good health.

This chain uses TRBV10-3 with TRBJ2-2, with D unclear. This CDR3 is built from 18 residues. V dropped 0 bases and J dropped 1 base, with 15 bases sitting between them. Per germline, CDR1 ENHRY and CDR2 SYGVKD. DNA for the CDR3: TGTGCCATCAGTGAGTCGACTCTTGTCTCTTTGAACACCGGGGAGCTGTTTTTT. Translation: CAISESTLVSLNTGELFF.

This chain connects TRBV6-6 to TRBJ2-1, with 9 bases matching TRBD1. Germline V gene lookup returns CDR1 MNHNY and CDR2 SVGAGI (reference sequence). Losses at the gene ends were 3 bases for V and 7 bases for J; bases not matched to a gene: 7. The CDR3 totals 15 residues. The DNA for the CDR3 is TGTGCCAGCAGTTATCCGGGACAGGGTAGAAATGAGCAGTTCTTC. It yields the protein CASSYPGQGRNEQFF.

This chain uses TRBV11-2 with TRBJ1-4; D call uncertain. The CDR3 runs 13 residues. V lost 4 bases and J 4 bases, leaving 7 bases between the germline ends. Germline-derived CDR1 and CDR2 are SGHAT and FQNNGV. The CDR3 nucleotides are TGTGCCAGCAGCTCCGTTTTTAATGAAAAACTGTTTTTT. Protein product: CASSSVFNEKLFF.

This clone was recorded once. The V and J genes are TRBV27 and TRBJ2-3, with TRBD1 matching over 10 bases. The trim removed 2 bases at V and 4 bases at J, leaving 12 bases unmatched. Germline V CDR1 and CDR2: MNHEY, SMNVEV (reference sequence). This CDR3 spans 18 amino acids. CDR3 bases: TGTGCCAGCAGTTTACCCCGGATTGCCGGGACAGGGGCAGATACGCAGTATTTT. Its protein is CASSLPRIAGTGADTQYF.

The rearrangement joins TRBV5-1 to TRBJ2-1; 7 bases match TRBD2. V gave up 4 bases and J gave up 7 bases; unmatched junction bases: 8. This CDR3 is 14 amino acids long. The V gene's germline CDR1 is SGHRS and CDR2 YFSETQ. DNA for the CDR3: TGCGCCAGCAGCCCCGAGGGGCGGGGGAATGAGCAGTTCTTC. It is translated as CASSPEGRGNEQFF.

This rearrangement joins TRBV7-9 to TRBJ2-2; D not resolved. Trimming took off 1 base at V and 6 bases at J, with 6 bases between the two ends. Germline CDR1 is SEHNR and CDR2 is FQNEAQ (reference sequence). CDR3 length equals 13 residues. CDR3 residues: CASSLVNAGELFF. As DNA, the CDR3 is TGTGCCAGCAGCTTAGTTAACGCCGGGGAGCTGTTTTTT. Full variable domain (rest looked up from reference TRBV7-9 and TRBJ2-2): DTGVSQNPRHKITKRGQNVTFRCDPISEHNRLYWYRQTLGQGPEFLTYFQNEAQLEKSRLLSDRFSAERPKGSFSTLEIQRTEQGDSAMYLCASSLVNAGELFFGEGSRLTVL.

This clone was recorded only once. This rearrangement joins TRBV27 to TRBJ2-2; tentative D call: TRBD1 (5 bases). The germline gives CDR1 MNHEY, CDR2 SMNVEV (reference sequence). The CDR3 contains 16 residues. V lost 2 bases, J lost 1 base, and 11 bases lay in between. For the CDR3, the DNA is TGTGCCAGCAGTTTAGGGTCAGGGCTGAACACCGGGGAGCTGTTTTTT. It yields the protein CASSLGSGLNTGELFF.

V usage is TRBV19 and J usage is TRBJ2-2, with TRBD2 matching over 7 bases. Germline V gene data show CDR1 as LNHDA and CDR2 as SQIVND (reference sequence). V shed 7 bases and J 6 bases; nucleotides not matched to a gene: 5. The CDR3 has 13 amino acids. The CDR3 DNA reads as TGTGCCAGTACGGCCAGCGGGGCCGGGGAGCTGTTTTTT. Its protein product is CASTASGAGELFF.

The chain employs TRBV7-8 and TRBJ2-5; a possible D gene is TRBD1 (5 bases). This CDR3 has 15 amino acids. The ends were cut back, 0 bases at V and 2 bases at J, with 10 bases in the middle. In germline, CDR1 is SGHVS, CDR2 FQNEAQ. In DNA form, the CDR3 reads TGTGCCAGCAGCTTAGCGTGGACAACGCAAGAGACCCAGTACTTC. Residues: CASSLAWTTQETQYF.

The chain recombines TRBV19 with TRBJ2-3, with 7 nucleotides matching TRBD1. The CDR3 loop spans 16 amino acids. CDR1 is LNHDA and CDR2 is SQIVND in the germline V gene (reference sequence). J lost 4 bases, V lost 5 bases, and 12 bases had no gene match. Here the CDR3 reads CASSSFYRQGPDTQYF. The CDR3, as DNA: TGTGCCAGTAGTTCATTCTACAGACAGGGACCAGATACGCAGTATTTT.

The genes are TRBV3-1 (or the pseudogene TRBV3-2) and TRBJ1-5; D remains unclear. The CDR3 is 15 amino acids. Germline V CDR1 and CDR2: LGHDT, YNNKEL (reference sequence). Deletions cut 1 base from V and 2 bases from J, with 9 bases between. DNA for the CDR3: TGTGCCAGCAGCCAAGGGGGAAATCGCAATCAGCCCCAGCATTTT. This encodes CASSQGGNRNQPQHF.

The chain carries TRBV5-1 and TRBJ2-3, with D unclear. Germline CDR1 is SGHRS and CDR2 is YFSETQ. The CDR3 runs to 13 residues. V shed 6 bases and J shed 2 bases, with 10 bases lying between them. CDR3 sequence (DNA): TGCGCCAGCACCTCGACCCTCACAGATACGCAGTATTTT. Translating gives CASTSTLTDTQYF.

The chain links TRBV29-1 to TRBJ1-2; D is perhaps TRBD1 (5 bases). With 7 bases removed from V and 3 bases from J, the gap between germline ends came to 15 bases. Germline loops: CDR1 SQVTM, CDR2 ANQGSEA. The CDR3 is made up of 13 amino acids. CDR3: CSAGTAGHYGYTF. The CDR3, as DNA: TGCAGCGCGGGGACCGCCGGACACTATGGCTACACCTTC.

The V call is TRBV28, the J call TRBJ1-2; D is unresolved. CDR3 length: 15 residues. The germline gives CDR1 MDHEN, CDR2 SYDVKM. V shed 4 bases and J shed 4 bases, with 16 bases lying between them. The CDR3 region is CASSYPKGVTYGYTF. The CDR3 DNA reads TGTGCCAGCAGTTACCCAAAGGGAGTAACCTATGGCTACACCTTC.

This chain uses TRBV29-1 with TRBJ1-2, with a weak D call TRBD1 (5 bases). V shed 5 bases and J shed 4 bases, with 17 bases lying between them. The CDR3 length is 14 residues. CDR1 is SQVTM, CDR2 ANQGSEA, per germline. CDR3 residues: CSVLSTGTFYGYTF. CDR3 DNA: TGCAGCGTTTTATCAACCGGGACCTTCTATGGCTACACCTTC. Full variable domain (rest looked up from reference TRBV29-1 and TRBJ1-2): SAVISQKPSRDICQRGTSLTIQCQVDSQVTMMFWYRQQPGQSLTLIATANQGSEATYESGFVIDKFPISRPNLTFSTLTVSNMSPEDSSIYLCSVLSTGTFYGYTFGSGTRLTVV.